This T cell receptor beta chain is drawn from a study of early T cells in non-severe SARS-CoV-2 infection (dated by TCRdb to the early 2020s). About the study as a whole: TCR sequencing used bulk RNA from unsorted whole blood, so alpha and beta chains could not be paired. On the study overall, not on this receptor specifically: VDJdb matching was skewed toward anti-spike CD8 responses, so virus-specific expansions were likely underestimated and private and CD4 specificities were missed.

A case-control design nested within a healthcare worker cohort in London, UK, was used, with weekly nasopharyngeal swab PCR tests and blood sampling performed. Between 23 and 31 March 2020, the week of the UK lockdown, healthcare workers were enrolled and then followed up weekly for as long as 16 weeks. This clonotype has a single count. No cognate antigen has been identified for it. No qualities accompany the bases; no much larger clone lies one base away. One read alone is a weak basis. Trimming leaves V shorter by 4 bases and J shorter by 0 bases, with the junction holding 11 bases beyond the gene matches. Inclusive of the bounding cysteine and phenylalanine, the CDR3 is 18 residues long. CDR3 DNA is the only sequence kept; it has 54 bases, read in frame from the first base. In the germline V gene (reference sequence), CDR1 corresponds to MNHEY and CDR2 to SMNVEV. The library came from 5' RACE. The sequencer listed for this sample is NextSeq 500. Unique molecular identifiers were attached to individual cDNA molecules in the TCR library protocol so that sequencing error and PCR bias could be corrected. TCR alpha and beta chains were both sequenced, and the abundances of alpha and beta sequences in each sample were closely correlated with each other. The published analysis was carried out like this. V gene, J gene and CDR3 annotation of TCR sequences was performed with Decombinator V4. Expanded TCRs were defined as changing significantly between any two time points under a Poisson model with p below 0.0001. TCR abundances were normalised to the total number of TCRs sequenced per sample and were expressed as counts per million. MAIT TCRs were defined by TRAV1-2 paired with TRAJ12, TRAJ20 or TRAJ33, and iNKT TCRs by TRAV10 paired with TRAJ18. VDJdb, accessed on 1 November 2021, was searched for TCRs annotated for CMV, EBV and SARS-CoV-2, and TCRs annotated for more than one antigen were excluded. TCRdb ran its own pipeline on the public reads, namely fastp trimming at Q25 and MiXCR clone calling, and kept in-frame beta chains. Rows merge per CDR3 protein into single entries with the most common DNA and genes. The V and J calls were not made by the authors but by TCRdb's processing. A total of under 35,000 distinct CDR3 sequences appear in this sample, under 6% of them only once. The ten largest clones take up under 25% of the sample.

The chain is assembled from TRBV27 and TRBJ2-4, with 8 bases matching TRBD2. This receptor was obtained from an adult who was a healthcare worker with PCR-confirmed SARS-CoV-2 infection or an uninfected control (not recorded which). The sample comprised whole blood. At the DNA level, the sequence is TGTGCCAGCAGTTCCTCCTCCCGCGGGAGGCTAGCCAAAAACATTCAGTACTTC. It translates as CASSSSSRGRLAKNIQYF.